This passage covers 9 T cell receptor beta chains from one sample sequenced in a study of blood T cells in healthy people across ages. With a J-beta primer mix and a sample-barcoded 5' primer, a second PCR ran 7 to 11 cycles. MiXCR, applied by TCRdb to the 5' RACE reads, yields one record per CDR3 protein. The data contain about 510,000 distinct CDR3 sequences, about a quarter of them singletons. These data also formed part of another study, on T cells of mothers and their children.

Sequencing input: blood. The receptors come from a boy aged 2 to 10 in good health.

This clonotype was seen ten or more times. The V and J genes are TRBV18 and TRBJ2-5; D perhaps matches TRBD2 (5 bases). Trimming pared 3 bases from V and 0 bases from J, leaving 8 bases between. Germline V gives CDR1 KGHSH, CDR2 LQKENI. The CDR3 totals 14 residues. The CDR3 spells CASSPGRDQETQYF. CDR3 sequence (DNA): TGTGCCAGCTCACCGGGGAGAGACCAAGAGACCCAGTACTTC.

In its sample, this clonotype was seen a few times. The rearrangement uses TRBV7-2 and TRBJ2-1, with 8 bases aligning to TRBD2. The CDR3 consists of 15 residues. The V gene's germline CDR1 is SGHTA and CDR2 FQGNSA. With 6 bases clipped from V and 2 bases from J, the junction kept 6 bases outside the gene matches. The CDR3 sequence is CASSVSGSPYNEQFF. CDR3 DNA sequence: TGTGCCAGCAGTGTCAGCGGGAGCCCCTACAATGAGCAGTTCTTC. Using reference TRBV7-2 and TRBJ2-1 for the parts outside the CDR3, the full variable domain is GAGVSQSPSNKVTEKGKDVELRCDPISGHTALYWYRQSLGQGLEFLIYFQGNSAPDKSGLPSDRFSAERTGGSVSTLTIQRTQQEDSAVYLCASSVSGSPYNEQFFGPGTRLTVL.

The chain is built from TRBV3-1 and TRBJ2-7; D uncertain. The CDR3 loop spans 14 amino acids. Germline V CDR1 and CDR2: LGHDT, YNNKEL (reference sequence). V gave up 2 bases and J gave up 4 bases, with 12 bases separating them. CDR3 coding DNA: TGTGCCAGCAGCCAAAGAACAACGGAATACGAGCAGTACTTC. Translating it yields CASSQRTTEYEQYF.

The chain combines TRBV20-1 with TRBJ1-4, with a weak D call TRBD1 (6 bases). The CDR3 is made up of 14 amino acids. The V end was cut by 3 bases, the J end by 0 bases, with 8 bases between. The V gene's germline CDR1 is DFQATT and CDR2 SNEGSKA (reference sequence). The DNA for the CDR3 is TGCAGTGCTAGTCAGGGGTCAACTAATGAAAAACTGTTTTTT. This encodes CSASQGSTNEKLFF.

The rearrangement joins TRBV12-3 or TRBV12-4 to TRBJ2-4; 7 bases match TRBD2. V lost 5 bases to trimming and J lost 7 bases; unmatched junction nucleotides: 8. This CDR3 comprises 14 residues. The CDR3 nucleotides read TGTGCCAGCAGTCCCTATCGGGGAGGGAACATTCAGTACTTC. Protein: CASSPYRGGNIQYF.

The chain carries TRBV28 and TRBJ2-3; 7 bases agree with TRBD2. Germline CDR1 reads MDHEN; CDR2 reads SYDVKM. Trimming took 2 bases from V and 4 from J; bases not matched to a gene: 9. The CDR3 is made up of 16 amino acids. The CDR3 nucleotides read TGTGCCAGCAGTTTAGTAAGCGGGACTCCCTCAGATACGCAGTATTTT. Protein product: CASSLVSGTPSDTQYF.

This clonotype was seen a handful of times. The genes are TRBV6-2 or TRBV6-3 and TRBJ2-5; 12 bases map to TRBD2. With the DNA end fitting TRBJ2-1 better, the J assignment may be wrong. Germline CDR1 MNHEY, CDR2 SVGEGT. The CDR3 totals 17 residues. The CDR3 loop reads CASSYTRLAGEYNEQFF. In nucleotides, the CDR3 is TGTGCCAGCAGTTACACTCGACTAGCGGGAGAGTACAATGAGCAGTTCTTC.

The chain has TRBV11-2 and TRBJ2-4, with D possibly being TRBD2 (5 bases). V was clipped by 2 bases and J by 2 bases, with 19 bases between them. Germline V gene lookup returns CDR1 SGHAT and CDR2 FQNNGV. The length of the CDR3 is 18 residues. The CDR3 DNA follows: TGTGCCAGCAGCTTAATTGATAGAGGGATGGTAACCAAAAACATTCAGTACTTC. Protein sequence: CASSLIDRGMVTKNIQYF.

V is TRBV4-1 and J is TRBJ2-7; D is unclear. Germline V gene lookup returns CDR1 MGHRA and CDR2 YSYEKL. Deletions cut 0 bases from V and 7 bases from J, with 16 bases between. The CDR3 is 15 residues long. CDR3 nucleotides: TGCGCCAGCAGCCAAGAACCCGACGGAAAACGGGAGCAGTACTTC. Residues: CASSQEPDGKREQYF.